The T cell receptor beta chain described here comes from a study of identical twins (dated by TCRdb to about 2016). At the level of the whole study: TCR alpha and beta repertoires from monozygotic twins, unrelated adults of various ages and cord blood were deep-sequenced to test whether fetal clonotypes persist. To rule out contamination, the twin experiments were replicated at different times with different library preparation protocols. The investigation overall reported the following: Invariant T cells such as MAIT and iNKT could partly confound zero-insertion analyses, although diverse VJ usage argued against such confounding for most clonotypes. Out-of-frame TCR alpha sequences shared between twins showed an excess of low generation-probability sequences compared with coincidental sharing between unrelated individuals. The excess sharing between twins in beta out-of-frame sequences was weaker because fewer shared sequences reduced the signal-to-noise ratio. Abundant cord blood beta clonotypes had fewer insertions, young adult naive repertoires showed a similar but weaker trend, and memory repertoires showed no such trend. Conclusions relied on cross-sectional statistical analysis, since the same donors could not be followed over many years. In monozygotic twins, out-of-frame TCR alpha sharing was systematically underestimated by recombination models, although the models agreed with sharing between unrelated individuals.

Library method: 5' RACE. Sequencing was performed on an Illumina HiSeq 2000. A universal primer binding site was added through template switching, and the final cDNA carried a unique molecular identifier so that TCR cDNA molecules could be counted accurately. Specific primers in the conserved constant-segment region were used to synthesize first-strand cDNA for the TCR alpha and beta chains. Each cDNA library was double barcoded, with a SMART-Mk sample barcode plus Illumina barcodes, to control for contamination. TruSeq adapter sequences, together with Illumina sample barcodes, were added in two successive PCR steps. TCR alpha and beta cDNA libraries were sequenced on the Illumina HiSeq platform with custom primers. On the study's bioinformatics: Unique molecular identifiers were extracted from raw reads with MiGEC, and CDR3 positions were determined with MiXCR. Recombination models were inferred per individual with the repgenHMM and IGoR tools using an EM algorithm. Shared clonotypes were analyzed with the tcR package in R, and sharing was normalized by the product of cloneset sizes. Out-of-frame nonproductive sequences were analyzed to study raw recombination free of thymic and clonal selection effects. TCRdb passed the public sequencing reads through fastp at Q25 and MiXCR, retaining productive beta sequences. Rows with a matching CDR3 protein are joined into one entry that keeps the most common DNA and genes. V and J calls and clone size were set by TCRdb, not the authors. The sample table lists hundreds of thousands of distinct CDR3 sequences, roughly 7% of them with a count of one. The ten largest clonotypes hold under 4% of the sample.

Spanning cysteine to phenylalanine, the CDR3 consists of 14 amino acids. This entry keeps only the CDR3 DNA: 42 bases, framed from base 1. CDR1 and CDR2 were assigned from the germline V gene (reference sequence) as DFQATT and SNEGSKA. Germline trimming: 3 bases from V, 6 bases from J; junction bases outside gene matches: 10. Every donor in the study was a healthy Caucasian. The twin cohort consisted of three pairs of female monozygotic twins, all aged roughly 18 to 29 years. Miltenyi CD45RO+ enrichment and human naive T-cell isolation kits were used to isolate memory (CD45RO+) and naive T cells from PBMC. About this clonotype: Its antigen remains undetermined. Base qualities are not recorded, but no much larger clone differs from it by a single base.

This sample also belongs to another study, concerning yellow fever vaccine responses in identical twins. That second report states: The authors reported that the T cell response to vaccination in identical twins appeared partly convergent and partly personalized. In identical twins, the study followed T cell clones that responded to the vaccine with precision.

Specimen: memory (CD45RO+) T cells sorted from blood. The sample's cell subset or site, from its label and the paper: CD45RO+ enriched T cells. The sequence was obtained from a woman aged 18-29 years in good health. Recombination joined TRBV20-1 with TRBJ2-7, with 8 bases in between that match TRBD2. The CDR3 loop reads CSASGGGTRGEQYF. The DNA is TGCAGTGCTAGCGGGGGGGGGACCCGAGGCGAGCAGTACTTC.